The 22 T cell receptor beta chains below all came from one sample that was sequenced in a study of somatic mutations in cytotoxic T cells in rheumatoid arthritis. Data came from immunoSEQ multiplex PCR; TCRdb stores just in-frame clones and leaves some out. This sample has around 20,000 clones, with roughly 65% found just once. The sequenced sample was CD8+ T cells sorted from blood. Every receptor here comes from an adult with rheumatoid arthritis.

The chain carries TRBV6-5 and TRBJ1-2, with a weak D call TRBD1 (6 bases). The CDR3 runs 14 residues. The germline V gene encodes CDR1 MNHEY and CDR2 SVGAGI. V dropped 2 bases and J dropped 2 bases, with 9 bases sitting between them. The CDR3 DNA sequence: TGTGCCAGCAGTTACCAGGGGATCAACTATGGCTACACCTTC. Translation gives CASSYQGINYGYTF.

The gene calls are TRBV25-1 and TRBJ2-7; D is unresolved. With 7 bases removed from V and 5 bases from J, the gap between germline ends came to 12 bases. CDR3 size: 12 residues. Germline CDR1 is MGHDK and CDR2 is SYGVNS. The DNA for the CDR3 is TGTGCCAGCACACCTGGATCCCACGAGCAGTACTTC. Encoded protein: CASTPGSHEQYF.

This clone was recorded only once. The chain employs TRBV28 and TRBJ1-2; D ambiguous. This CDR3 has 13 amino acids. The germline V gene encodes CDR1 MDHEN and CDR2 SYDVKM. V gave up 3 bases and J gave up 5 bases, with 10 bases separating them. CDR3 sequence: CASSLAQRYGYTF. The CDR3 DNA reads TGTGCCAGCAGTTTGGCGCAGCGTTATGGCTACACCTTC.

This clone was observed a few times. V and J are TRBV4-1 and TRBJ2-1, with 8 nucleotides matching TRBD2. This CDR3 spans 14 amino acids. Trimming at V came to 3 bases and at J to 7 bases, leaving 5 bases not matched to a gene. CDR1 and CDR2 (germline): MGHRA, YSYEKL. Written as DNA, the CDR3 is TGCGCCAGCAGCCAGGGACTAGTCGAGAATGAGCAGTTCTTC. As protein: CASSQGLVENEQFF.

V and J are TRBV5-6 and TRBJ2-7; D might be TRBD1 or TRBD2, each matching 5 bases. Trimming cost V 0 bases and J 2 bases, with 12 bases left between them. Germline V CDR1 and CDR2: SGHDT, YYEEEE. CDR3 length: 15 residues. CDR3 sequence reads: CASSLANQGAYEQYF. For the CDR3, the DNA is TGTGCCAGCAGCTTGGCGAACCAGGGAGCCTACGAGCAGTACTTC.

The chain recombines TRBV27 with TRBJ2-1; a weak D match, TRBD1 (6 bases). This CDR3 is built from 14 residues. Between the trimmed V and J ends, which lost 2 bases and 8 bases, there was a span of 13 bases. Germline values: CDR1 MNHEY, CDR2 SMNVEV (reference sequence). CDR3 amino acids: CASSLGTSPDEQFF. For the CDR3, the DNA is TGTGCCAGCAGTTTAGGGACAAGCCCCGATGAGCAGTTCTTC.

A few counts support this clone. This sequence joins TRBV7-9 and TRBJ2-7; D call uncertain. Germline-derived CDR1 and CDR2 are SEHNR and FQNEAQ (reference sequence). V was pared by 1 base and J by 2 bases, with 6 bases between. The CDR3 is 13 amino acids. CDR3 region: CASSLVGTYEQYF. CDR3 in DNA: TGTGCCAGCAGCTTAGTGGGGACCTACGAGCAGTACTTC. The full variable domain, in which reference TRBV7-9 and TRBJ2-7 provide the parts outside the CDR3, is DTGVSQNPRHKITKRGQNVTFRCDPISEHNRLYWYRQTLGQGPEFLTYFQNEAQLEKSRLLSDRFSAERPKGSFSTLEIQRTEQGDSAMYLCASSLVGTYEQYFGPGTRLTVT.

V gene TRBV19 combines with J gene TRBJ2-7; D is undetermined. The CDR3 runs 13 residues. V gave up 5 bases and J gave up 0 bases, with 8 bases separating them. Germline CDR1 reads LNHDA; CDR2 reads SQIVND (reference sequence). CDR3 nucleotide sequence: TGTGCCAGTAGTCCGATGTCCTCCTACGAGCAGTACTTC. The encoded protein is CASSPMSSYEQYF.

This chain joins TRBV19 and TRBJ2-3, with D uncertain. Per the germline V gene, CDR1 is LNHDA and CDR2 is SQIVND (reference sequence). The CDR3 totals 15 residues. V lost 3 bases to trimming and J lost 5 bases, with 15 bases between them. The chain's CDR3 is CASSMRSHPQDTQYF. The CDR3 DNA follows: TGTGCCAGTAGTATGAGGTCCCACCCACAAGATACGCAGTATTTT.

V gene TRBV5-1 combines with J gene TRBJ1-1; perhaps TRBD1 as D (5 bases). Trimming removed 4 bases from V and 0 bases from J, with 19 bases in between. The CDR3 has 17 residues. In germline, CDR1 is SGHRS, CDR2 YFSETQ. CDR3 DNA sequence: TGCGCCAGCAGCCACCTGGGCGGGGGACTAATGAACACTGAAGCTTTCTTT. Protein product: CASSHLGGGLMNTEAFF.

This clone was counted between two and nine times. The CDR3 reads CASSGTGAGNQPQHF. The CDR3 DNA reads TGTGCCAGTAGCGGGACAGGGGCCGGCAATCAGCCCCAGCATTTT. The chain carries TRBV19 and TRBJ1-5, with 10 nucleotides matching TRBD1. With V trimmed by 6 bases and J by 2 bases, 4 bases remained unmatched. Per germline, CDR1 LNHDA and CDR2 SQIVND (reference sequence). The CDR3 is made up of 15 amino acids. Combining the CDR3 with reference TRBV19 and TRBJ1-5 gives the whole variable domain DGGITQSPKYLFRKEGQNVTLSCEQNLNHDAMYWYRQDPGQGLRLIYYSQIVNDFQKGDIAEGYSVSREKKESFPLTVTSAQKNPTAFYLCASSGTGAGNQPQHFGDGTRLSIL.

DNA for the CDR3: TGTGCCAGCAGCCTACCCAGCGGAATGGATGAAAAACTGTTTTTT. Amino acids: CASSLPSGMDEKLFF. This sequence joins TRBV7-9 and TRBJ1-4; unclear D gene. The CDR3 sequence is 15 residues long. The germline V gene has CDR1 SEHNR and CDR2 FQNEAQ (reference sequence). The ends were cut back, 5 bases at V and 6 bases at J, with 16 bases in the middle.

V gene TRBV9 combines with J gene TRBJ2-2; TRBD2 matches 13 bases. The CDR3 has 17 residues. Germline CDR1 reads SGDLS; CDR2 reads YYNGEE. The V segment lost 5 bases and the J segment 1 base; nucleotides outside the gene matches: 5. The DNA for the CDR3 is TGTGCCAGCAGTCGACTAGCGGGGGGTTTGAACACCGGGGAGCTGTTTTTT. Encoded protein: CASSRLAGGLNTGELFF.

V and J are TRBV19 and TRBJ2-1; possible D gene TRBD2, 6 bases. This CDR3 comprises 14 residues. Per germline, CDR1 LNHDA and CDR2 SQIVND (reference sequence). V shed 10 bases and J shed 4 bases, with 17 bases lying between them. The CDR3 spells CATSRDLSYNEQFF. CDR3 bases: TGTGCCACATCCAGGGACTTGTCGTACAATGAGCAGTTCTTC.

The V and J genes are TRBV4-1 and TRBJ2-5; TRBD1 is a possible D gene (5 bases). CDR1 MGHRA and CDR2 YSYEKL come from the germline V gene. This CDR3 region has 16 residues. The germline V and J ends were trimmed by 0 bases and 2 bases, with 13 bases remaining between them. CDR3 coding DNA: TGCGCCAGCAGCCAAGAGGCAGGGTATCCTCAAGAGACCCAGTACTTC. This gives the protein CASSQEAGYPQETQYF.

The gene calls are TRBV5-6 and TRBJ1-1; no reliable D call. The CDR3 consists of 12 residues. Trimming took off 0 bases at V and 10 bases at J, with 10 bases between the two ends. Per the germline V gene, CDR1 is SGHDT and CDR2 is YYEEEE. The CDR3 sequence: CASSLGNRVAFF. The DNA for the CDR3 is TGTGCCAGCAGCTTGGGAAATCGCGTAGCTTTCTTT.

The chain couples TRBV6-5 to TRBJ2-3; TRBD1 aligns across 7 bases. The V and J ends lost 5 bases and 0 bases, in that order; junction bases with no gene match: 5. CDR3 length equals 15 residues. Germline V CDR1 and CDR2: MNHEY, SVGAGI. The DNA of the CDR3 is TGTGCCAGCAGTGGAACACAGGGGAGCACAGATACGCAGTATTTT. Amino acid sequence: CASSGTQGSTDTQYF.

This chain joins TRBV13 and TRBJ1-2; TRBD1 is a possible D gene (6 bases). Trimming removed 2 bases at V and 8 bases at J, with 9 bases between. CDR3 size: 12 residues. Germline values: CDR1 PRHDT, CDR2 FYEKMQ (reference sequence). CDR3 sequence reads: CASSLTGTGYTF. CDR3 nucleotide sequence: TGTGCCAGCAGCTTAACAGGGACCGGCTACACCTTC. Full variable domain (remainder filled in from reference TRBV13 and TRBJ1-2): AAGVIQSPRHLIKEKRETATLKCYPIPRHDTVYWYQQGPGQDPQFLISFYEKMQSDKGSIPDRFSAQQFSDYHSELNMSSLELGDSALYFCASSLTGTGYTFGSGTRLTVV.

The DNA of the CDR3 is TGTGCCAGCAGTTACTCGAAGGTGCCTAGCACAGATACGCAGTATTTT. This codes for CASSYSKVPSTDTQYF. J is TRBJ2-3 and V is TRBV6-6; D ambiguous. Trimming stripped 0 bases from V and 0 bases from J, with 10 bases between. The germline CDR1 and CDR2 sequences are MNHNY and SVGAGI (reference sequence). The length of the CDR3 is 16 residues.

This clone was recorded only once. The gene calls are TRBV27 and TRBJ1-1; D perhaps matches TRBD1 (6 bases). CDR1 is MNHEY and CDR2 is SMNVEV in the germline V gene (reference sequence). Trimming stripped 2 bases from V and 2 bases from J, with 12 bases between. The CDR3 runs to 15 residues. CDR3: CASSLVRDTNTEAFF. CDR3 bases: TGTGCCAGCAGTTTAGTCCGGGACACCAACACTGAAGCTTTCTTT.

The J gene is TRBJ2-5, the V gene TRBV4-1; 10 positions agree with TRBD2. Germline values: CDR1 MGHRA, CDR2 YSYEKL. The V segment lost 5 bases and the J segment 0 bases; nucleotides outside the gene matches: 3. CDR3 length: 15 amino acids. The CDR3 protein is CASSTTSGDQETQYF. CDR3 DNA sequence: TGCGCCAGCAGCACTACTAGCGGGGACCAAGAGACCCAGTACTTC.

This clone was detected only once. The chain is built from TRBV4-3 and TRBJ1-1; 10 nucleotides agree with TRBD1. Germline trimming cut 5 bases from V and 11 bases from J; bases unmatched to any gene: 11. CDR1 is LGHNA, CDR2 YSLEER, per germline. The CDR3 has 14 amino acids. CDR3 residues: CASSFIWGTGEAFF. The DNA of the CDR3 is TGCGCCAGCAGCTTTATCTGGGGGACAGGGGAGGCTTTCTTT.